This T cell receptor (beta chain) comes out of a study of neurological immune-mediated disorders. This clonotype was counted many times. Its cognate antigen is unknown. Findings and caveats of the study: The multiple sclerosis repertoire cluster had no association with any clinical or MRI feature.

The method for making cDNA was 5'RACE, and it used 10-nucleotide random UMIs. From 15-18 subjects, every sequencing run obtained over 200 million TCR-beta sequences. TCRdb re-called the 5' RACE reads through MiXCR, storing one row per CDR3 protein. The repertoire consists of fewer than 90,000 distinct CDR3 sequences, with 4% to 6% occurring once and the leading ten covering 7.4%. The sequence came from a man between 18 and 35 years old with multiple sclerosis. Sequenced material: PBMCs.

CDR3 DNA sequence: TGCGCCAGCAGCTTCGTCGGGACAGGGGGCGAGACCCAGTACTTC. Protein sequence: CASSFVGTGGETQYF. The chain joins TRBV5-1 to TRBJ2-5; 12 bases match TRBD1. V lost 2 bases, J lost 5 bases, and 4 bases stayed unmatched. The CDR3 runs 15 residues. Per germline, CDR1 SGHRS and CDR2 YFSETQ.